These 28 T cell receptor beta chains were all obtained from the same sample, sequenced in a study of STAT5B mutations in CD4+ large granular lymphocyte leukemia. Produced via immunoSEQ multiplex PCR; TCRdb's table is partial and in-frame only. The data contain approximately 24,000 clones, 60% to 85% of them singletons. Sequences were obtained from CD4+ T cells from blood buffy coats. The receptors originated from a human donor in good health.

The chain couples TRBV5-4 to TRBJ2-7, with D maybe TRBD1 (5 bases). This CDR3 has 12 residues. Germline-derived CDR1 and CDR2 are SGHNT and YYREEE (reference sequence). V was cut by 1 base and J by 3 bases, with 5 bases left in between. The CDR3: CASSLRGYEQYF. CDR3 nucleotides: TGTGCCAGCAGCTTGAGGGGCTACGAGCAGTACTTC.

This rearrangement joins TRBV7-9 to TRBJ2-7, with D possibly matching TRBD2 (7 bases). V was shortened by 2 bases and J by 4 bases, with 24 bases between the two germline ends. The CDR3 sequence is 18 residues long. Germline V CDR1 and CDR2: SEHNR, FQNEAQ (reference sequence). CDR3 DNA: TGTGCCAGCAGCTTAACATCGGGGGGCCGGATTTTCGGGTACGAGCAGTACTTC. The encoded protein is CASSLTSGGRIFGYEQYF.

This clone was observed a handful of times. V is TRBV7-9 and J is TRBJ2-5, with 9 bases that match TRBD1. V trimming: 3 bases; J trimming: 4 bases; junction bases outside the gene matches: 6. This CDR3 has 15 residues. Germline V gene lookup returns CDR1 SEHNR and CDR2 FQNEAQ (reference sequence). The CDR3 DNA follows: TGTGCCAGCAGCTTCGGGACAGGGAAGTTAGAGACCCAGTACTTC. It encodes CASSFGTGKLETQYF. Complete variable domain (other parts from reference TRBV7-9 and TRBJ2-5): DTGVSQNPRHKITKRGQNVTFRCDPISEHNRLYWYRQTLGQGPEFLTYFQNEAQLEKSRLLSDRFSAERPKGSFSTLEIQRTEQGDSAMYLCASSFGTGKLETQYFGPGTRLLVL.

The V and J genes are TRBV7-2 and TRBJ1-6, with D possibly matching TRBD1 (5 bases). The CDR3 runs to 16 residues. V was pared by 5 bases and J by 12 bases, with 23 bases between. Germline V gives CDR1 SGHTA, CDR2 FQGNSA. The CDR3 protein is CASSLGTVSVGRPLHF. The DNA for the CDR3 is TGTGCCAGCAGCCTAGGGACCGTGAGTGTCGGGCGACCCCTCCACTTT.

The chain combines TRBV7-2 with TRBJ1-1; D perhaps matches TRBD1 (6 bases). From germline, CDR1 is SGHTA and CDR2 FQGNSA. V was cut by 5 bases and J by 1 base, with 8 bases left in between. The CDR3 length is 13 residues. The CDR3 bases are TGTGCCAGCAGCCCCAGGGGGAACACTGAAGCTTTCTTT. Residues: CASSPRGNTEAFF.

This clone has a handful of counts. This chain uses TRBV5-1 with TRBJ2-2, with 10 bases identical to TRBD2. The CDR3 is 15 amino acids. CDR1 SGHRS and CDR2 YFSETQ come from the germline V gene. Trimming took 2 bases from V and 5 from J; bases not matched to a gene: 3. CDR3 in amino acids: CASSFPSGGTGELFF. CDR3 sequence (DNA): TGCGCCAGCAGCTTCCCTAGCGGGGGAACCGGGGAGCTGTTTTTT.

Here the CDR3 DNA reads TGTGCCAGCGCAGAACAGGACGGTGGTTCACCCCTCCACTTT. This translates into CASAEQDGGSPLHF. J is TRBJ1-6 and V is TRBV9, with D perhaps TRBD1 (5 bases). The CDR3 consists of 14 residues. Germline lookup yields CDR1 SGDLS and CDR2 YYNGEE. V dropped 7 bases and J dropped 9 bases, with 17 bases sitting between them.

The V gene is TRBV18, the J gene TRBJ2-3, with a possible D match to TRBD1 (5 bases). Trimming left V 3 bases short and J 5 bases short, with 9 bases between. The germline V gene encodes CDR1 KGHSH and CDR2 LQKENI. The CDR3 runs to 13 residues. The CDR3 DNA sequence: TGTGCCAGCTCACCGAGCAGGGAAGATACGCAGTATTTT. This gives the protein CASSPSREDTQYF.

The chain couples TRBV11-2 to TRBJ2-5, with 8 bases that match TRBD2. The ends lost 3 bases at V and 0 bases at J; junction bases unmatched: 6. The CDR3 is 16 residues long. Per germline, CDR1 SGHAT and CDR2 FQNNGV. CDR3 nucleotide sequence: TGTGCCAGCAGCTTTCTTGGCGGGGGGTACCAAGAGACCCAGTACTTC. This translates into CASSFLGGGYQETQYF.

The chain uses TRBV10-3 and TRBJ2-7; D is ambiguous. The CDR3 is 14 amino acids. Germline CDR1 reads ENHRY; CDR2 reads SYGVKD. V was shortened by 4 bases and J by 0 bases, with 10 bases between the two germline ends. CDR3 in amino acids: CAISGQESSYEQYF. Written as DNA, the CDR3 is TGTGCCATCAGTGGGCAGGAGAGCTCCTACGAGCAGTACTTC.

Comments on this clone: The junction departs from germline at one end; a sequencing error may be responsible. This sample also contains other DNA sequences that code for the same CDR3. CDR3 sequence reads: CASSFRDRVNYGYTF. In nucleotides, the CDR3 is TGTGCCAGCAGCTTCCGGGACAGGGTGAACTATGGTTACACCTTC. This chain connects TRBV5-6 to TRBJ1-2; TRBD1 matches at 9 bases. Germline CDR1 and CDR2: SGHDT and YYEEEE. The CDR3 extends over 15 amino acids.

The CDR3 reads CASSQAGWAASGKSGQYF. In DNA form, the CDR3 reads TGCGCCAGCAGCCAAGCGGGGTGGGCGGCTAGCGGGAAATCGGGGCAGTACTTC. The J gene is TRBJ2-7, the V gene TRBV4-1; 9 bases fit TRBD2. CDR1 is MGHRA, CDR2 YSYEKL, per germline. The V gene end was trimmed by 1 base and the J gene end by 9 bases; junction bases not matched to a gene: 19. This CDR3 spans 18 amino acids.

The chain is built from TRBV5-1 and TRBJ1-5, with unresolved D. The CDR3 covers 15 residues. The V end was cut by 2 bases, the J end by 0 bases, with 9 bases between. The germline V gene has CDR1 SGHRS and CDR2 YFSETQ. DNA of the CDR3: TGCGCCAGCAGCTTATCCGGGAATAGCAATCAGCCCCAGCATTTT. This sequence encodes CASSLSGNSNQPQHF.

The chain carries TRBV27 and TRBJ1-1; TRBD1 agrees at 10 bases. The germline V gene encodes CDR1 MNHEY and CDR2 SMNVEV (reference sequence). Trimming removed 6 bases from V and 4 bases from J; junction bases left unmatched: 5. The CDR3 totals 14 residues. The CDR3 loop is CASRRTGGFTEAFF. The CDR3 DNA follows: TGTGCCAGCAGAAGGACAGGGGGGTTCACTGAAGCTTTCTTT.

This clone was recorded a few times. The J gene is TRBJ1-2, the V gene TRBV29-1; D is undetermined. The CDR3 spans 12 residues. Trimming removed 5 bases at V and 6 bases at J, with 13 bases between. CDR1 is SQVTM and CDR2 is ANQGSEA in the germline V gene. The CDR3 reads CSVLDGRDGYTF. In DNA form, the CDR3 reads TGCAGCGTTTTAGACGGGAGAGATGGCTACACCTTC.

The chain carries TRBV7-8 and TRBJ2-1, with 10 bases that match TRBD2. After removal of 2 bases from V and 4 bases from J, the junction contained 5 bases not matched to a gene. The germline V gene has CDR1 SGHVS and CDR2 FQNEAQ. This CDR3 is built from 16 residues. CDR3 nucleotides: TGTGCCAGCAGCTTACTCGTAGCGGGGGGATACAATGAGCAGTTCTTC. Translated, it gives CASSLLVAGGYNEQFF.

V is TRBV9 and J is TRBJ1-2, with TRBD1 matching over 7 bases. V lost 3 bases, J lost 3 bases, and 8 bases stayed unmatched. The CDR3 contains 15 residues. Germline loops: CDR1 SGDLS, CDR2 YYNGEE. Here the CDR3 reads CASSAEGAGDYGYTF. The CDR3 coding sequence is TGTGCCAGCAGCGCAGAGGGGGCAGGGGACTATGGCTACACCTTC.

This clone appeared once. The chain uses TRBV7-2 and TRBJ1-2; D possibly corresponds to TRBD1 (6 bases). The V gene's germline CDR1 is SGHTA and CDR2 FQGNSA. The CDR3 is 13 amino acids. V was cut by 5 bases and J by 4 bases, with 11 bases left in between. The CDR3 DNA sequence: TGTGCCAGCAGCGAAGAAGGGGGCTATGGCTACACCTTC. Translating gives CASSEEGGYGYTF.

The chain recombines TRBV7-8 with TRBJ2-7; tentative D call: TRBD2 (6 bases). The CDR3 is 14 residues long. From germline, CDR1 is SGHVS and CDR2 FQNEAQ. Between the trimmed V and J ends, which lost 4 bases and 4 bases, there was a span of 14 bases. CDR3 sequence (DNA): TGTGCCAGCAGCTCGGGGGACGGCAGTTACGAGCAGTACTTC. This sequence encodes CASSSGDGSYEQYF.

This rearrangement joins TRBV5-6 to TRBJ2-4; 13 nucleotides agree with TRBD2. The CDR3 contains 16 residues. Germline V lookup: CDR1 SGHDT, CDR2 YYEEEE. Unmatched junction bases numbered 10, after V lost 3 bases and J lost 10 bases. This CDR3 reads CASSSSGLAGSRIQYF. CDR3 nucleotides: TGTGCCAGCAGCTCCTCGGGACTAGCGGGATCACGGATTCAGTACTTC.

V is TRBV7-9 and J is TRBJ2-3; possible D gene TRBD1, 6 bases. CDR3 length: 15 residues. Trimming shortened V by 4 bases and J by 6 bases, and 17 bases separated the two germline ends. Looked up from germline, CDR1 is SEHNR and CDR2 is FQNEAQ (reference sequence). CDR3 nucleotides: TGTGCCAGCAGCTCCACAGGGTTCGGCTATGATACGCAGTATTTT. Protein sequence: CASSSTGFGYDTQYF. Full variable domain (rest looked up from reference TRBV7-9 and TRBJ2-3): DTGVSQNPRHKITKRGQNVTFRCDPISEHNRLYWYRQTLGQGPEFLTYFQNEAQLEKSRLLSDRFSAERPKGSFSTLEIQRTEQGDSAMYLCASSSTGFGYDTQYFGPGTRLTVL.

In DNA, the CDR3 is TGCGCCAGCAGCTTCTCGCCCACAGGGGAAAAACTGTTTTTT. Protein product: CASSFSPTGEKLFF. The chain couples TRBV5-1 to TRBJ1-4; tentatively, D is TRBD1 (6 bases). With 2 bases removed from V and 8 bases from J, the gap between germline ends came to 13 bases. CDR1 is SGHRS, CDR2 YFSETQ, per germline. The CDR3 is 14 amino acids.

The gene calls are TRBV7-8 and TRBJ1-5; TRBD1 is a possible D gene (5 bases). The V end was cut by 0 bases, the J end by 2 bases, with 14 bases between. CDR1 SGHVS and CDR2 FQNEAQ come from the germline V gene. This CDR3 region has 17 residues. The CDR3 reads CASSLAGRGMGNQPQHF. In nucleotides, the CDR3 is TGTGCCAGCAGCTTAGCGGGGAGGGGAATGGGCAATCAGCCCCAGCATTTT.

This chain links TRBV4-3 with TRBJ2-1; 10 bases match TRBD2. This CDR3 comprises 21 residues. The germline CDR1 and CDR2 sequences are LGHNA and YSLEER. After removal of 0 bases from V and 4 bases from J, the junction contained 18 bases not matched to a gene. The CDR3 nucleotides are TGCGCCAGCAGCCAAGATTCGCTCAGCTTATTCCTAGCGGGGGATTACAATGAGCAGTTCTTC. Its protein is CASSQDSLSLFLAGDYNEQFF.

The genes are TRBV19 and TRBJ2-3; D not resolved. The CDR3 consists of 12 residues. V was cut by 2 bases and J by 0 bases, with 0 bases left in between. Germline V gives CDR1 LNHDA, CDR2 SQIVND (reference sequence). The CDR3 spells CASSISTDTQYF. The CDR3, as DNA: TGTGCCAGTAGTATAAGCACAGATACGCAGTATTTT.

This chain links TRBV18 with TRBJ2-1; 9 bases match TRBD1. The CDR3 is 15 residues long. Trimming at V came to 3 bases and at J to 4 bases, leaving 4 bases not matched to a gene. Germline V CDR1 and CDR2: KGHSH, LQKENI. The CDR3, as DNA: TGTGCCAGCTCACCTGGGGACAGGGATTACAATGAGCAGTTCTTC. Protein sequence: CASSPGDRDYNEQFF.

The rearrangement uses TRBV4-3 and TRBJ1-2; tentatively, D is TRBD1 (6 bases). With 0 bases removed from V and 8 bases from J, the gap between germline ends came to 13 bases. This CDR3 is built from 14 residues. Germline values: CDR1 LGHNA, CDR2 YSLEER. The CDR3 sequence is CASSQDGGPKGYTF. In nucleotides, the CDR3 is TGCGCCAGCAGCCAAGATGGGGGGCCTAAGGGCTACACCTTC.

This clone has just a few counts. The V gene is TRBV30, the J gene TRBJ1-1; TRBD1 aligns across 8 bases. The CDR3 is 11 amino acids. Germline CDR1 GTSNPN, CDR2 SVGIG (reference sequence). The V and J ends lost 5 bases and 5 bases, in that order; junction bases with no gene match: 1. CDR3 coding DNA: TGTGCCTGGGGACAGGGAACTGAAGCTTTCTTT. It is translated as CAWGQGTEAFF.